These 20 T cell receptor beta chains originate from one sample sequenced in a study of blood T cell repertoires in COVID-19. Measured with immunoSEQ multiplex PCR; TCRdb has only the in-frame clones, and not every one. In the table there are roughly 62,000 clones, around 80% of which are singletons. The sequencing sample was made of peripheral blood. The receptors here all came from a man in his sixties with acute or convalescent COVID-19.

This chain uses TRBV4-2 with TRBJ1-5, with no clear D. The CDR3 is 13 amino acids. From germline, CDR1 is LGHNA and CDR2 YNFKEQ. With 8 bases removed from V and 7 bases from J, the gap between germline ends came to 15 bases. CDR3 nucleotides: TGTGCCAGCTCCCACCCGGCGGGGCAGCCCCAGCATTTT. This gives the protein CASSHPAGQPQHF.

V and J are TRBV29-1 and TRBJ1-1; TRBD1 agrees at 7 bases. The J segment lost 1 base and the V segment lost 6 bases, leaving 2 bases of the junction unmatched. The length of the CDR3 is 12 residues. In germline, CDR1 is SQVTM, CDR2 ANQGSEA. This CDR3 reads CSVWDRNTEAFF. CDR3 nucleotide sequence: TGCAGCGTCTGGGACAGGAACACTGAAGCTTTCTTT. The entire variable domain, with the rest obtained from reference TRBV29-1 and TRBJ1-1, is as follows: SAVISQKPSRDICQRGTSLTIQCQVDSQVTMMFWYRQQPGQSLTLIATANQGSEATYESGFVIDKFPISRPNLTFSTLTVSNMSPEDSSIYLCSVWDRNTEAFFGQGTRLTVV.

This chain uses TRBV7-3 with TRBJ2-3; no clear D gene. This CDR3 is built from 12 residues. Trimming left V 5 bases short and J 2 bases short, with 5 bases between. Germline lookup yields CDR1 SGHTA and CDR2 FQGTGA. CDR3 region: CASSPPTDTQYF. CDR3 DNA: TGTGCCAGCAGCCCTCCCACAGATACGCAGTATTTT.

This clone was picked up a small number of times. The chain uses TRBV18 and TRBJ1-1; D unclear. This CDR3 spans 15 amino acids. Trimming left V 0 bases short and J 1 base short, with 9 bases between. Germline loops: CDR1 KGHSH, CDR2 LQKENI. In nucleotides, the CDR3 is TGTGCCAGCTCACCACCTCTAATGTCGAACACTGAAGCTTTCTTT. It encodes CASSPPLMSNTEAFF.

The V gene is TRBV5-1, the J gene TRBJ2-2; 8 nucleotides line up with TRBD1. The CDR3 covers 16 residues. The V and J ends lost 4 bases and 6 bases, in that order; junction bases with no gene match: 11. Germline CDR1 SGHRS, CDR2 YFSETQ. CDR3: CASSLNQGAIAGELFF. In DNA form, the CDR3 reads TGCGCCAGCAGCCTCAATCAGGGGGCAATTGCCGGGGAGCTGTTTTTT.

The chain couples TRBV2 to TRBJ1-2; 7 nucleotides match TRBD1. Germline lookup yields CDR1 SNHLY and CDR2 FYNNEI. The CDR3 spans 15 residues. With 6 bases clipped from V and 4 bases from J, the junction kept 11 bases outside the gene matches. Here the CDR3 DNA reads TGTGCCAGCAGCCTCCGACAGGGAGGTCCCTATGGCTACACCTTC. It is translated as CASSLRQGGPYGYTF.

The chain combines TRBV28 with TRBJ1-2; D is undetermined. Per the germline V gene, CDR1 is MDHEN and CDR2 is SYDVKM. The CDR3 length is 13 residues. V gave up 2 bases and J gave up 7 bases, with 11 bases separating them. CDR3: CASSLNWSGGYTF. The CDR3, as DNA: TGTGCCAGCAGTTTAAACTGGTCGGGTGGCTACACCTTC.

In its sample, this clone was seen once. The genes are TRBV18 and TRBJ2-2; TRBD1 agrees at 11 bases. The trim removed 5 bases at V and 4 bases at J, leaving 9 bases unmatched. Germline V lookup: CDR1 KGHSH, CDR2 LQKENI. The CDR3 runs to 17 residues. The CDR3 loop reads CASSEPGQGDTTGELFF. CDR3 nucleotide sequence: TGTGCCAGCTCAGAGCCGGGACAGGGGGACACCACCGGGGAGCTGTTTTTT.

This rearrangement joins TRBV6-2 or TRBV6-3 to TRBJ2-7, with unresolved D. CDR1 and CDR2 from the germline V gene are MNHEY and SVGEGT. CDR3 length equals 12 residues. Trimming cost V 4 bases and J 1 base, with 5 bases left between them. The CDR3 DNA follows: TGTGCCAGCAGTTCCAAATCCTACGAGCAGTACTTC. It specifies CASSSKSYEQYF.

CDR3 amino acids: CASSRDSLSEKLFF. DNA of the CDR3: TGTGCCAGCAGCCGGGACAGCCTGAGTGAAAAACTGTTTTTT. V and J are TRBV6-6 and TRBJ1-4, with TRBD1 matching over 7 bases. The germline V gene encodes CDR1 MNHNY and CDR2 SVGAGI (reference sequence). V was pared by 6 bases and J by 7 bases, with 8 bases of the junction left unmatched. The CDR3 consists of 14 residues.

The rearrangement joins TRBV5-1 to TRBJ2-3, with D maybe TRBD2 (6 bases). Germline CDR1 and CDR2: SGHRS and YFSETQ. Trimming removed 1 base from V and 5 bases from J, with 11 bases in between. This CDR3 spans 14 amino acids. CDR3 in DNA: TGCGCCAGCAGCTTGTGGGGGGTGGAAGATACGCAGTATTTT. It translates to CASSLWGVEDTQYF.

The gene calls are TRBV6-2 or TRBV6-3 and TRBJ1-5; D is ambiguous. The CDR3 runs to 15 residues. Between the trimmed V and J ends, which lost 6 bases and 6 bases, there was a span of 18 bases. Germline V gene lookup returns CDR1 MNHEY and CDR2 SVGEGT. The CDR3 reads CASSVFSAVRQPQHF. CDR3 nucleotides: TGTGCCAGCAGCGTTTTCTCCGCGGTTCGTCAGCCCCAGCATTTT.

This chain links TRBV7-9 with TRBJ2-1; 13 nucleotides agree with TRBD2. The CDR3 consists of 17 residues. Trimming took 6 bases from V and 2 from J; bases not matched to a gene: 7. Germline V gene data show CDR1 as SEHNR and CDR2 as FQNEAQ (reference sequence). CDR3 residues: CASSFPGLAGPYNEQFF. CDR3 in DNA: TGTGCCAGCAGTTTCCCGGGACTAGCGGGGCCCTACAATGAGCAGTTCTTC. The whole variable domain, filled in from reference TRBV7-9 and TRBJ2-1, reads DTGVSQNPRHKITKRGQNVTFRCDPISEHNRLYWYRQTLGQGPEFLTYFQNEAQLEKSRLLSDRFSAERPKGSFSTLEIQRTEQGDSAMYLCASSFPGLAGPYNEQFFGPGTRLTVL.

The chain is built from TRBV19 and TRBJ1-4, with D hard to call. Germline V gives CDR1 LNHDA, CDR2 SQIVND (reference sequence). CDR3 length equals 13 residues. Trimming pared 7 bases from V and 7 bases from J, leaving 13 bases between. The CDR3 bases are TGTGCCAGTATGGATCGACGGGGTGAAAAACTGTTTTTT. The encoded protein is CASMDRRGEKLFF.

CDR3 in amino acids: CASSFPGQGLLAEAFF. For the CDR3, the DNA is TGTGCCAGCAGCTTCCCGGGACAGGGGTTATTAGCTGAAGCTTTCTTT. The gene calls are TRBV5-4 and TRBJ1-1; 10 bases align to TRBD1. Trimming removed 2 bases from V and 6 bases from J; junction bases left unmatched: 10. Germline-derived CDR1 and CDR2 are SGHNT and YYREEE (reference sequence). This CDR3 contains 16 residues.

This clone is a singleton in its sample. The gene calls are TRBV4-1 and TRBJ1-4; no clear D. Per germline, CDR1 MGHRA and CDR2 YSYEKL. The CDR3 length is 14 residues. Trimming removed 2 bases at V and 16 bases at J, with 20 bases between. The CDR3 DNA is TGCGCCAGCAGCCAACCCTTCCGGAAGGGAGGAACGTTTTTT. Translated: CASSQPFRKGGTFF.

The genes are TRBV24-1 and TRBJ2-2; D is uncertain. V was shortened by 4 bases and J by 5 bases, with 10 bases between the two germline ends. In germline, CDR1 is KGHDR, CDR2 SFDVKD. This CDR3 contains 14 residues. The chain's CDR3 is CATSDPEPTGELFF. The CDR3 DNA reads TGTGCCACCAGTGACCCGGAGCCAACCGGGGAGCTGTTTTTT.

This clone came up once. As DNA, the CDR3 is TGTGCCAGCAGCTCGACAGCTACGACGAACACTGAAGCTTTCTTT. Translation gives CASSSTATTNTEAFF. This chain links TRBV9 with TRBJ1-1; D is perhaps TRBD1 (5 bases). The germline gives CDR1 SGDLS, CDR2 YYNGEE. This CDR3 contains 15 residues. V gave up 4 bases and J gave up 1 base, with 14 bases separating them. The variable domain in full, completed from reference TRBV9 and TRBJ1-1, reads DSGVTQTPKHLITATGQRVTLRCSPRSGDLSVYWYQQSLDQGLQFLIQYYNGEERAKGNILERFSAQQFPDLHSELNLSSLELGDSALYFCASSSTATTNTEAFFGQGTRLTVV.

This chain joins TRBV18 and TRBJ2-1, with 9 bases fitting TRBD1. Germline CDR1 is KGHSH and CDR2 is LQKENI. Trimming cost V 4 bases and J 5 bases; bases outside gene matches: 18. CDR3 size: 19 residues. The CDR3 sequence: CASSRNPSSDRGRDNEQFF. CDR3 DNA sequence: TGTGCCAGCTCACGAAACCCCTCGAGTGACAGGGGGAGAGACAATGAGCAGTTCTTC.

This chain links TRBV6-6 with TRBJ1-5; TRBD1 might be the D (6 bases). Germline V gene data show CDR1 as MNHNY and CDR2 as SVGAGI (reference sequence). The CDR3 sequence is 15 residues long. V was clipped by 2 bases and J by 4 bases, with 12 bases between them. The CDR3 is CASSYGRGLNQPQHF. The CDR3 DNA follows: TGTGCCAGCAGTTACGGCAGGGGCTTAAATCAGCCCCAGCATTTT.